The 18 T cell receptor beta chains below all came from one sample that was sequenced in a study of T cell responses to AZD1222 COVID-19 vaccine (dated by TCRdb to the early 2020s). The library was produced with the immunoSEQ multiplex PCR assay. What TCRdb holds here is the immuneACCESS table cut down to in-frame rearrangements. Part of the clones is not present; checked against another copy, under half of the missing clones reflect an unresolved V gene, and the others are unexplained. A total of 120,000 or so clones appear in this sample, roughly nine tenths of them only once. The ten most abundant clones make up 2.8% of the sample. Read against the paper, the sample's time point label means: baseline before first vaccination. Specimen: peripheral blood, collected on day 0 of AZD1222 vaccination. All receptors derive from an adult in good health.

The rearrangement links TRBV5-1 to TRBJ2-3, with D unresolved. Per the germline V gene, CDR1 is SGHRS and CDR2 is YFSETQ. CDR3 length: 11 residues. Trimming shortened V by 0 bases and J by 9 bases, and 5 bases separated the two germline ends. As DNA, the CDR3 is TGCGCCAGCAGCTTGGCCGACACGCAGTATTTT. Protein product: CASSLADTQYF.

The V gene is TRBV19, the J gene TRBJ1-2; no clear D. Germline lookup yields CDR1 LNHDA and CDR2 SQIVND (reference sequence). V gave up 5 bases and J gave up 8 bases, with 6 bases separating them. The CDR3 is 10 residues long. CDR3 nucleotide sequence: TGTGCCAGTAGTGGCGCGGGCTACACCTTC. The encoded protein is CASSGAGYTF.

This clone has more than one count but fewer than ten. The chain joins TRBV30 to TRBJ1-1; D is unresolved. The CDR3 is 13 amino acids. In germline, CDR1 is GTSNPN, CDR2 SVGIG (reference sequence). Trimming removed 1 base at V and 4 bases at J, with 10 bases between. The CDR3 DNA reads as TGTGCCTGGAGTGGCTCTGGTGGCACTGAAGCTTTCTTT. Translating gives CAWSGSGGTEAFF.

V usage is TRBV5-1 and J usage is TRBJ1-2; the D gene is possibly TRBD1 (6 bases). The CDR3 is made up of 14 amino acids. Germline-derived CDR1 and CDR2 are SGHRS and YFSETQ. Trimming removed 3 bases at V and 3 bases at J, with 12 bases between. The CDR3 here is CASSSGARDYGYTF. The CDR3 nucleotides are TGCGCCAGCAGCTCGGGGGCGCGGGACTATGGCTACACCTTC.

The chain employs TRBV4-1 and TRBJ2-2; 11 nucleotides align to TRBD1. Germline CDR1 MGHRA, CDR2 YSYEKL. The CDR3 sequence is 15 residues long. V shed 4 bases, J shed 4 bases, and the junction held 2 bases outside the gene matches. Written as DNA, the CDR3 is TGCGCCAGCAGCCGGGGACAGGGGGTCACCGGGGAGCTGTTTTTT. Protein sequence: CASSRGQGVTGELFF.

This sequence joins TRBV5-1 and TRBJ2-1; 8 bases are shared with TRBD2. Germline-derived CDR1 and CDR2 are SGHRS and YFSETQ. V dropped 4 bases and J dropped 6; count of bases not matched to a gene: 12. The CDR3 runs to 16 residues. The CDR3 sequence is CASSRGALAAPNEQFF. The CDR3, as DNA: TGCGCCAGCAGCCGGGGGGCACTAGCGGCCCCCAATGAGCAGTTCTTC.

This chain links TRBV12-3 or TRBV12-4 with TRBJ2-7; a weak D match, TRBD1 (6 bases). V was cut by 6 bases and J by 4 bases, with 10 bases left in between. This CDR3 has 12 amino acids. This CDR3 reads CASSQQGYEQYF. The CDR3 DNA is TGTGCCAGCAGCCAACAGGGTTACGAGCAGTACTTC.

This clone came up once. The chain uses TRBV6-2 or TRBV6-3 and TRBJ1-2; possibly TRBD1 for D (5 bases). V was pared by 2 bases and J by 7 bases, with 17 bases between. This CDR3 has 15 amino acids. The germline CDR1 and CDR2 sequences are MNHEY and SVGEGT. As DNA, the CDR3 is TGTGCCAGCAGTTACACCGGGACGGACACCTTTGGCTACACCTTC. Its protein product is CASSYTGTDTFGYTF.

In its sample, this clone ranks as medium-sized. The CDR3, as DNA: TGTGCCAGCAGCTTAGCAGGGACGGGTAATTCACCCCTCCACTTT. Its translation: CASSLAGTGNSPLHF. This chain links TRBV7-9 with TRBJ1-6; weak D call: TRBD1 (5 bases). Between the trimmed V and J ends, which lost 0 bases and 6 bases, there was a span of 9 bases. The CDR3 consists of 15 residues. Germline V gene data show CDR1 as SEHNR and CDR2 as FQNEAQ (reference sequence).

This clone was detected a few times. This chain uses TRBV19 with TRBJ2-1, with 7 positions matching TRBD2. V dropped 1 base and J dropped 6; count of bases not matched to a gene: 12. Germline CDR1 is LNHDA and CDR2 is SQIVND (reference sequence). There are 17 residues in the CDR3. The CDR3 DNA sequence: TGTGCCAGTAGTATAGGCCCGACAATAGCGGGCAGCAATGAGCAGTTCTTC. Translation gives CASSIGPTIAGSNEQFF.

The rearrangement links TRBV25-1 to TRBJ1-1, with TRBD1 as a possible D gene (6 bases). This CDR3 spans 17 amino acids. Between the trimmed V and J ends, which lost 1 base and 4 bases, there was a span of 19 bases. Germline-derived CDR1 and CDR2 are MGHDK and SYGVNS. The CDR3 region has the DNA TGTGCCAGCAGTGAATCCGGCGGGGGGCCCCTGCTCACTGAAGCTTTCTTT. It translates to CASSESGGGPLLTEAFF.

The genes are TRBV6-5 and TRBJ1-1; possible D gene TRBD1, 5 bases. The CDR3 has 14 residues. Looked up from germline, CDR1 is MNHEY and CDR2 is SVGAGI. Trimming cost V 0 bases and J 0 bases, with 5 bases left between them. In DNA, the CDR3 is TGTGCCAGCAGTTACTCGGGACTGAACACTGAAGCTTTCTTT. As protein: CASSYSGLNTEAFF.

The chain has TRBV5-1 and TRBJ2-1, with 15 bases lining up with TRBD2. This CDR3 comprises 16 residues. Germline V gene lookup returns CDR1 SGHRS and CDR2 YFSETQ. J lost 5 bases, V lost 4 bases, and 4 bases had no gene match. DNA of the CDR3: TGCGCCAGCAGCCCTGGACTAGCGGGAGGGCACAATGAGCAGTTCTTC. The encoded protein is CASSPGLAGGHNEQFF.

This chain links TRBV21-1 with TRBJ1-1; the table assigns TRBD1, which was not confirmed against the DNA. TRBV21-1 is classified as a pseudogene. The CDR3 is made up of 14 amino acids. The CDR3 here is CASGLLTGRTEAFF. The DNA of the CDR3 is TGTGCCAGCGGCCTCCTGACAGGGCGGACTGAAGCTTTCTTT.

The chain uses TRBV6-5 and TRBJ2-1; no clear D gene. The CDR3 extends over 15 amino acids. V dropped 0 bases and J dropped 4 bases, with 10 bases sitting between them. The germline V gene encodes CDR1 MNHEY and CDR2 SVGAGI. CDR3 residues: CASSYSYSPYNEQFF. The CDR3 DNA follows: TGTGCCAGCAGTTACTCGTACAGTCCTTACAATGAGCAGTTCTTC.

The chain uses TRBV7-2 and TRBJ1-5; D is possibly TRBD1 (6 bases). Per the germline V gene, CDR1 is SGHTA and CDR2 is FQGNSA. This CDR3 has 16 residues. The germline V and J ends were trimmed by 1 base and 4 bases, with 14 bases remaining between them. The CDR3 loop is CASSLGGGDGNQPQHF. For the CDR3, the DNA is TGTGCCAGCAGCTTAGGAGGGGGAGACGGGAATCAGCCCCAGCATTTT.

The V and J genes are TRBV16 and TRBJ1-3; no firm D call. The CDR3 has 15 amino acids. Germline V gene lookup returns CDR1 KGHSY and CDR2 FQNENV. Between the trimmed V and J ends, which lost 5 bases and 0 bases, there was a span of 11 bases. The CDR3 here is CASSSRAASGNTIYF. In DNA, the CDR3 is TGTGCCAGCAGCTCGCGGGCAGCCTCTGGAAACACCATATATTTT.

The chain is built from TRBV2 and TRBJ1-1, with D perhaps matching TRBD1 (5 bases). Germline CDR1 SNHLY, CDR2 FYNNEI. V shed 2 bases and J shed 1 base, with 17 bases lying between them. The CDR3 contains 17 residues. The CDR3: CASSENLGREGNTEAFF. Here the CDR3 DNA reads TGTGCCAGCAGTGAAAATCTGGGCAGGGAAGGGAACACTGAAGCTTTCTTT.